These 21 T cell receptor beta chains were sequenced from one sample in a study of PD-1 blockade in classical Hodgkin lymphoma. Time point defined: cycle 4 day 1 (C4D1), after 6 weeks of nivolumab. Each patient's relapse followed autologous stem cell transplantation, and brentuximab vedotin exposure varied. Profiling relied on immunoSEQ multiplex PCR, and the TCRdb table lists in-frame clones only, not all of them. The data hold tens of thousands of clones, with about 83% observed a single time. Source: peripheral blood mononuclear cells (PBMCs), taken before the fourth cycle of nivolumab. The receptors were gathered from a human donor with classical Hodgkin lymphoma.

The chain couples TRBV5-4 to TRBJ2-1, with 13 bases that match TRBD2. The germline V gene encodes CDR1 SGHNT and CDR2 YYREEE (reference sequence). This CDR3 spans 16 amino acids. V shed 4 bases and J 3 bases; nucleotides not matched to a gene: 4. CDR3 DNA: TGTGCCAGCAGCCCGGGACTAGCGGGGAACTACAATGAGCAGTTCTTC. Its protein product is CASSPGLAGNYNEQFF.

This chain connects TRBV7-2 to TRBJ2-5; 7 bases are a match to TRBD2. The junction had 12 bases not matched to a gene; V was cut back by 4 bases and J by 10 bases. Germline CDR1 and CDR2: SGHTA and FQGNSA. The CDR3 is 14 amino acids. The CDR3 bases are TGTGCCAGCAGCTCCTGGGTCTCCGGCGGGGGCCAGTACTTC. The encoded protein is CASSSWVSGGGQYF.

This chain uses TRBV27 with TRBJ2-7; the match to TRBD1 covers 8 bases. The CDR3 covers 14 residues. CDR1 is MNHEY, CDR2 SMNVEV, per germline (reference sequence). V lost 3 bases and J lost 6; bases outside the gene matches: 7. The CDR3 nucleotides read TGTGCCAGCAGTTTCTCGCCGGGACAGGTCGAGCAGTACTTC. It specifies CASSFSPGQVEQYF.

This chain links TRBV9 with TRBJ2-5; 12 nucleotides line up with TRBD2. Germline-derived CDR1 and CDR2 are SGDLS and YYNGEE. The CDR3 consists of 15 residues. V was clipped by 0 bases and J by 4 bases; unmatched bases: 1. The CDR3 region is CASSVASGRGETQYF. CDR3 bases: TGTGCCAGCAGCGTAGCTAGCGGGAGGGGAGAGACCCAGTACTTC.

V is TRBV7-2 and J is TRBJ2-3; 12 bases align to TRBD2. The CDR3 is 16 residues long. Trimming took 6 bases from V and 6 from J; bases not matched to a gene: 10. CDR1 is SGHTA, CDR2 FQGNSA, per germline. DNA of the CDR3: TGTGCCAGCAGGCCTACTAGCGGGAGGACCGGTGATACGCAGTATTTT. This sequence encodes CASRPTSGRTGDTQYF.

V usage is TRBV11-2 and J usage is TRBJ2-7; 10 nucleotides line up with TRBD2. The trim removed 5 bases at V and 6 bases at J, leaving 7 bases unmatched. The CDR3 loop spans 14 amino acids. Germline values: CDR1 SGHAT, CDR2 FQNNGV. The CDR3 region has the DNA TGTGCCAGCAGCGAACTAGCGGGACTTTCCGAGCAGTACTTC. Translating it yields CASSELAGLSEQYF.

V gene TRBV7-3 combines with J gene TRBJ2-2, with D tentatively TRBD1 or TRBD2 (5 bases each). The germline V and J ends were trimmed by 5 bases and 1 base, with 20 bases remaining between them. CDR3 length: 18 amino acids. The germline CDR1 and CDR2 sequences are SGHTA and FQGTGA. For the CDR3, the DNA is TGTGCCAGCAGCGCTAAGGGGACCGGTGGGCTGAACACCGGGGAGCTGTTTTTT. This encodes CASSAKGTGGLNTGELFF.

This chain links TRBV5-4 with TRBJ2-2, with TRBD2 matching over 12 bases. With V trimmed by 4 bases and J by 7 bases, 5 bases remained unmatched. CDR3 length: 15 residues. CDR1 is SGHNT and CDR2 is YYREEE in the germline V gene (reference sequence). CDR3 region: CASSPASGRVGELFF. The CDR3 DNA is TGTGCCAGCAGCCCGGCTAGCGGGAGGGTCGGGGAGCTGTTTTTT.

V gene TRBV18 combines with J gene TRBJ1-5; D is perhaps TRBD1 (5 bases). CDR1 KGHSH and CDR2 LQKENI come from the germline V gene. The CDR3 runs 14 residues. V dropped 3 bases and J dropped 1 base, with 7 bases sitting between them. The CDR3 nucleotides are TGTGCCAGCTCACCCGGACACAGCAATCAGCCCCAGCATTTT. Translation: CASSPGHSNQPQHF.

The chain combines TRBV4-2 with TRBJ2-1; a possible D gene is TRBD2 (5 bases). The V gene lost 4 bases and the J gene lost 4 bases, with 8 bases spanning the gap. Germline values: CDR1 LGHNA, CDR2 YNFKEQ. The CDR3 is 13 residues long. The CDR3 protein is CASSPQRYNEQFF. The CDR3, as DNA: TGTGCCAGCAGCCCGCAGCGGTACAATGAGCAGTTCTTC.

The chain couples TRBV2 to TRBJ1-4, with 9 bases matching TRBD1. This CDR3 has 16 residues. Trimming at V came to 7 bases and at J to 2 bases, leaving 8 bases not matched to a gene. CDR1 is SNHLY, CDR2 FYNNEI, per germline. DNA for the CDR3: TGTGCCAGCAATGCCGGGGGGACAGGGACTAATGAAAAACTGTTTTTT. Translation gives CASNAGGTGTNEKLFF.

The chain employs TRBV16 and TRBJ1-5; possibly TRBD1 for D (5 bases). The V gene lost 6 bases and the J gene lost 2 bases, with 11 bases spanning the gap. The CDR3 consists of 14 residues. Germline assignment: CDR1 KGHSY and CDR2 FQNENV. The DNA of the CDR3 is TGTGCCAGCAGTTCCGGGACCGGCAATCAGCCCCAGCATTTT. Translated: CASSSGTGNQPQHF.

In its sample, this clone was seen once. The chain couples TRBV19 to TRBJ2-1; 7 bases are shared with TRBD1. The germline CDR1 and CDR2 sequences are LNHDA and SQIVND (reference sequence). The J segment lost 3 bases and the V segment lost 9 bases, leaving 8 bases of the junction unmatched. The CDR3 runs to 14 residues. Here the CDR3 reads CASQAGGNYNEQFF. The CDR3 coding sequence is TGTGCCAGCCAAGCAGGGGGAAACTACAATGAGCAGTTCTTC.

The CDR3 here is CASSFGLGGGELFF. The DNA of the CDR3 is TGTGCCAGCAGTTTCGGCTTAGGAGGCGGGGAGCTGTTTTTT. The genes are TRBV27 and TRBJ2-2; weak D call: TRBD2 (5 bases). The CDR3 has 14 amino acids. V lost 3 bases to trimming and J lost 7 bases, with 12 bases between them. Germline loops: CDR1 MNHEY, CDR2 SMNVEV (reference sequence).

A few counts support this clone. The chain has TRBV7-2 and TRBJ2-5; no definite D call. Germline V gene lookup returns CDR1 SGHTA and CDR2 FQGNSA. Between the trimmed V and J ends, which lost 5 bases and 7 bases, there was a span of 14 bases. The CDR3 loop spans 13 amino acids. The CDR3 nucleotides are TGTGCCAGCAGCCCCCCCTTATATGGGACCCAGTACTTC. Its protein is CASSPPLYGTQYF.

J is TRBJ2-7 and V is TRBV18; a weak D match, TRBD1 (5 bases). Germline values: CDR1 KGHSH, CDR2 LQKENI. V shed 1 base and J shed 5 bases, with 15 bases lying between them. The CDR3 is 15 amino acids. The CDR3 DNA is TGTGCCAGCTCACCACAGGGGTCGTGGGATGACGAGCAGTACTTC. It translates to CASSPQGSWDDEQYF.

V usage is TRBV30 and J usage is TRBJ1-1; 7 bases fit TRBD1. Trimming removed 7 bases from V and 2 bases from J; junction bases left unmatched: 7. Per germline, CDR1 GTSNPN and CDR2 SVGIG (reference sequence). The CDR3 is made up of 13 amino acids. As DNA, the CDR3 is TGTGCCTATACAACAGGGGCTAACACTGAAGCTTTCTTT. Residues: CAYTTGANTEAFF.

The V and J genes are TRBV7-8 and TRBJ2-3; tentative D call: TRBD2 (5 bases). The V end lost 1 base, the J end lost 2 bases, and 16 bases lay between the germline ends. The CDR3 covers 17 residues. Germline V gives CDR1 SGHVS, CDR2 FQNEAQ. CDR3 DNA sequence: TGTGCCAGCAGCTTAGACCCGGCTAGCCCCTTCACAGATACGCAGTATTTT. Protein sequence: CASSLDPASPFTDTQYF.

J is TRBJ2-1 and V is TRBV19; 8 bases map to TRBD2. Germline V gene sequence: CDR1 LNHDA, CDR2 SQIVND (reference sequence). J was trimmed by 1 base and V by 5 bases; bases with no gene match: 7. There are 16 residues in the CDR3. CDR3: CASSPLSGMSYNEQFF. The CDR3 nucleotides read TGTGCCAGTAGTCCCCTTAGCGGGATGTCCTACAATGAGCAGTTCTTC. Variable domain in full (rest from reference TRBV19 and TRBJ2-1): DGGITQSPKYLFRKEGQNVTLSCEQNLNHDAMYWYRQDPGQGLRLIYYSQIVNDFQKGDIAEGYSVSREKKESFPLTVTSAQKNPTAFYLCASSPLSGMSYNEQFFGPGTRLTVL.

This clone was picked up one time. This chain connects TRBV19 to TRBJ2-7; 10 bases are shared with TRBD1. V lost 3 bases and J lost 2; bases outside the gene matches: 4. From germline, CDR1 is LNHDA and CDR2 SQIVND (reference sequence). This CDR3 comprises 15 residues. CDR3 in amino acids: CASSILGTGAYEQYF. CDR3 nucleotides: TGTGCCAGTAGTATCCTCGGGACAGGGGCCTACGAGCAGTACTTC.

The gene calls are TRBV9 and TRBJ2-7, with D possibly called TRBD1 or TRBD2 (5 bases each). Germline V gene data show CDR1 as SGDLS and CDR2 as YYNGEE. This CDR3 is 14 amino acids long. Trimming removed 3 bases from V and 2 bases from J, with 12 bases in between. The DNA of the CDR3 is TGTGCCAGCAGCGAAGGGACGGCGACCTACGAGCAGTACTTC. Protein product: CASSEGTATYEQYF.